This T cell receptor beta chain derives from a study of blood T cell repertoires in COVID-19. Study at large: There were acute and convalescent COVID-19 samples, and they came from the United States, Italy and Spain. T cells, B-cell-depleted T cells, or PBMCs supplied cDNA or gDNA.

CDR1 is SGHAT and CDR2 is FQNNGV in the germline V gene. After removal of 5 bases from V and 1 base from J, the junction contained 13 bases not matched to a gene. The CDR3 contains 18 residues. Assay used: immunoSEQ multiplex PCR; TCRdb lists only in-frame clones, some missing. In the table there are under 65,000 clones, around nine tenths of which are singletons. The chain joins TRBV11-2 to TRBJ2-2; 7 bases align to TRBD1. This TCR was recovered from an elderly man with acute or convalescent COVID-19. The sample consisted of peripheral blood. For the CDR3, the DNA is TGTGCCAGCAGCCCAACCGGGTGGGGACAGTTGAACACCGGGGAGCTGTTTTTT. Translated: CASSPTGWGQLNTGELFF.